The rows below give T cell receptor beta chains drawn from one sample of a study of blood T cell repertoires in COVID-19. Using immunoSEQ multiplex PCR, the repertoire was profiled, and TCRdb retains in-frame clones only, with some absent. The table records about 200,000 clones, 86% of them present only once. Sequencing was performed on PBMCs or T cells enriched from blood (not recorded which). The receptors originated from a man in his forties with acute COVID-19. Each CDR3 is given with its conserved first and last residue. The D gene is left open where the match is weak. Size tells how often a clone was seen (once, few, many) or the class of an expanded clone, and some rows leave it out.

j_gene | abundance | d_gene | v_gene | CDR3aa | CDR3nt
TRBJ2-1 | once | TRBD1 | TRBV6-1 | CASSVTGESEQFF | TGTGCCAGCAGTGTGACAGGGGAGAGTGAGCAGTTCTTC
TRBJ1-2 | NA | TRBD1 | TRBV10-2 | CATDNQGQGSYGYTF | TGCGCCACCGATAACCAAGGACAGGGGAGCTATGGCTACACCTTC
TRBJ1-1 | NA | NA | TRBV29-1 | CSAGQGFEREAFF | TGCAGCGCGGGCCAGGGGTTCGAGAGGGAAGCTTTCTTT
TRBJ2-4 | NA | NA | TRBV4-3 | CASSQGARENIQYF | TGCGCCAGCAGCCAAGGCGCGAGGGAGAACATTCAGTACTTC
TRBJ2-1 | NA | NA | TRBV4-3 | CASSQLDSNEQFF | TGCGCCAGCAGCCAACTAGACAGCAATGAGCAGTTCTTC
TRBJ2-7 | NA | TRBD2 | TRBV7-9 | CASSPRTSGTSYEQYF | TGTGCCAGCAGCCCGCGGACTAGCGGAACCTCCTACGAGCAGTACTTC
TRBJ2-2 | NA | NA | TRBV12-3/TRBV12-4 | CASTHTKTGELFF | TGTGCCAGCACCCACACGAAGACCGGGGAGCTGTTTTTT
TRBJ1-2 | NA | NA | TRBV19 | CASSDRRQAINYGYTF | TGTGCCAGTAGTGACCGACGGCAGGCAATAAACTATGGCTACACCTTC
TRBJ2-1 | NA | TRBD1 | TRBV11-3 | CASSLSGTGGSIEQFF | TGTGCCAGCAGCTTGTCCGGGACAGGGGGGTCTATTGAGCAGTTCTTC
TRBJ2-7 | NA | TRBD2 | TRBV29-1 | CSVEVALAGESYEQYF | TGCAGCGTGGAGGTGGCTCTGGCGGGAGAATCGTACGAGCAGTACTTC
TRBJ2-1 | NA | TRBD2 | TRBV9 | CASSAGLAGEQFF | TGTGCCAGCAGCGCGGGACTAGCAGGTGAGCAGTTCTTC
TRBJ1-1 | NA | NA | TRBV28 | CASSLALAGKGAFF | TGTGCCAGCAGTTTAGCCCTAGCCGGGAAAGGAGCTTTCTTT
TRBJ2-5 | NA | NA | TRBV28 | CASSFEKTQYF | TGTGCCAGCAGTTTTGAGAAGACCCAGTACTTC
TRBJ1-2 | NA | NA | TRBV12-3/TRBV12-4 | CATRANYGYTF | TGTGCCACTCGGGCTAACTATGGCTACACCTTC
TRBJ2-7 | NA | TRBD1 | TRBV24-1 | CATSEKDSTGVGVEQYF | TGTGCCACCAGTGAAAAAGATTCAACAGGGGTGGGGGTAGAGCAGTACTTC
TRBJ1-2 | NA | NA | TRBV9 | CASSAPVEGANGYTF | TGTGCCAGCAGCGCCCCGGTGGAGGGTGCCAATGGCTACACCTTC
TRBJ2-1 | NA | TRBD2 | TRBV14 | CASSQAKGLAASNEQFF | TGTGCCAGCAGCCAAGCGAAGGGACTAGCGGCCTCCAATGAGCAGTTCTTC
TRBJ2-3 | NA | TRBD1 | TRBV28 | CASSSPGTGMTDTQYF | TGTGCCAGCAGTTCCCCCGGGACAGGGATGACAGATACGCAGTATTTT
TRBJ1-1 | NA | NA | TRBV28 | CASNVNTEAFF | TGTGCCAGCAATGTAAACACTGAAGCTTTCTTT
TRBJ1-3 | NA | TRBD1 | TRBV5-1 | CASSTGTAGNTIYF | TGCGCCAGCAGCACCGGGACAGCTGGAAACACCATATATTTT
TRBJ1-3 | NA | NA | TRBV7-9 | CASLQSTGTTIYF | TGTGCCAGCCTGCAATCTACCGGGACAACCATATATTTT
TRBJ2-5 | NA | TRBD2 | TRBV5-1 | CASSTGLAGWETQYF | TGCGCCAGCAGCACGGGACTAGCGGGGTGGGAGACCCAGTACTTC
TRBJ1-5 | NA | NA | TRBV7-9 | CASSLSSGEQPQHF | TGTGCCAGCAGCTTAAGTTCCGGGGAGCAGCCCCAGCATTTT
TRBJ2-1 | NA | TRBD2 | TRBV14 | CASRLGGLADTYNEQFF | TGTGCCAGCAGACTCGGTGGACTAGCGGATACCTACAATGAGCAGTTCTTC